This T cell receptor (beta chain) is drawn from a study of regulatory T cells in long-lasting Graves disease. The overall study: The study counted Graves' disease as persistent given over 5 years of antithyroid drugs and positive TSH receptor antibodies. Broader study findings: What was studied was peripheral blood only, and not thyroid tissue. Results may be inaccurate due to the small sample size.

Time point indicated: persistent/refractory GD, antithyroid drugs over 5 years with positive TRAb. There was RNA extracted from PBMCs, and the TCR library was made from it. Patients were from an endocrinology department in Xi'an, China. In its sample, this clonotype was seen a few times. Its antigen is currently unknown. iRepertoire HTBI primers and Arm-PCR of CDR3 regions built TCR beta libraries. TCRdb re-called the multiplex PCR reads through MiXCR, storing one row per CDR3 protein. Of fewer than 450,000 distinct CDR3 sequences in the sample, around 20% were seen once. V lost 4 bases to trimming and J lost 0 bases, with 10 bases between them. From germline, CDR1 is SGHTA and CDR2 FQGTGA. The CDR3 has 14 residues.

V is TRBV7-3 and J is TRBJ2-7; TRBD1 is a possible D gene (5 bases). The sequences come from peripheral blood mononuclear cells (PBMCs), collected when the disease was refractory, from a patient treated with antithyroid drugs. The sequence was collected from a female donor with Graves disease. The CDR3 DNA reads TGTGCCAGCAGCTACCGACAGTCCTCCTACGAGCAGTACTTC. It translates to CASSYRQSSYEQYF.